Below, one TCR beta chain is given with its context. The data belong to a study of human thymus T cells. It was from resections taken during corrective heart surgery that the thymus tissue came. The CDR3 is 15 amino acids. The germline gives CDR1 LGHNA, CDR2 YNFKEQ. V dropped 4 bases and J dropped 8; count of bases not matched to a gene: 6. Produced via immunoSEQ multiplex PCR; TCRdb's table is partial and in-frame only. Of roughly 120,000 clones listed, more than 90% are singletons. This rearrangement joins TRBV4-2 to TRBJ2-1; 12 bases fit TRBD2. The clonotype comes from a boy under two years old with a congenital heart defect but otherwise immunologically healthy. Sequenced input: thymus tissue. The CDR3 spells CASSLSSGGVDEQFF. The CDR3 DNA sequence: TGTGCCAGCAGCCTTTCTAGCGGGGGGGTCGATGAGCAGTTCTTC.